This paragraph reports one T cell receptor beta chain. TCRdb keeps only in-frame clones here, not all; method: immunoSEQ multiplex PCR. The profile shows about 120,000 clones, under 85% of them singletons. From germline, CDR1 is MDHEN and CDR2 SYDVKM. This CDR3 contains 15 residues. V was shortened by 2 bases and J by 0 bases, with 8 bases between the two germline ends. The data were taken from a study of T cell responses to AZD1222 COVID-19 vaccine. The J gene is TRBJ1-5, the V gene TRBV28; D is ambiguous. This material consisted of peripheral blood, taken on day 0 of AZD1222 vaccination. The sequence came from an adult in good health. The CDR3 here is CASSLEQLSNQPQHF. CDR3 bases: TGTGCCAGCAGTTTAGAACAGCTTAGCAATCAGCCCCAGCATTTT.